The next 9 T cell receptor beta chains were all read from a single sample in a study of blood T cells in healthy people across ages. Combining a sample-barcoded 5' primer with a J-beta primer mix, a second PCR ran for roughly 7 to 12 cycles. Each CDR3 protein gets one entry after TCRdb re-called the 5' RACE reads with MiXCR. The sample contains about 2 million distinct CDR3 sequences, 49% of which appear only once. Sequencing was performed on blood. These receptor sequences come from a woman aged 40 to 50 in good health.

CDR3 in amino acids: CASSPPGQGFNEQFF. DNA of the CDR3: TGTGCCAGCAGCCCTCCCGGACAGGGTTTCAATGAGCAGTTCTTC. This chain connects TRBV14 to TRBJ2-1, with 8 bases identical to TRBD1. J was trimmed by 6 bases and V by 4 bases; bases with no gene match: 8. CDR3 length: 15 amino acids. The germline gives CDR1 SGHDN, CDR2 FVKESK.

The chain couples TRBV5-6 to TRBJ2-1; D remains ambiguous. The V gene lost 1 base and the J gene lost 3 bases, with 11 bases spanning the gap. Germline V lookup: CDR1 SGHDT, CDR2 YYEEEE. CDR3 length: 15 amino acids. In DNA, the CDR3 is TGTGCCAGCAGCTTGACGTGGGATGGCTACAATGAGCAGTTCTTC. This codes for CASSLTWDGYNEQFF.

The chain has TRBV28 and TRBJ2-5; a possible D gene is TRBD1 (6 bases). The CDR3 sequence is 15 residues long. Trimming stripped 10 bases from V and 0 bases from J, with 18 bases between. Germline lookup yields CDR1 MDHEN and CDR2 SYDVKM. The CDR3 sequence is CATIPQGRYQETQYF. CDR3 coding DNA: TGTGCCACCATACCACAGGGCAGGTACCAAGAGACCCAGTACTTC.

This chain links TRBV10-3 with TRBJ1-2; maybe TRBD1 (5 bases). There are 13 residues in the CDR3. V gave up 8 bases and J gave up 4 bases, with 14 bases separating them. Germline CDR1 is ENHRY and CDR2 is SYGVKD. CDR3 bases: TGTGCCATCTATCAGGGCGACAGCTATGGCTACACCTTC. It specifies CAIYQGDSYGYTF.

The chain combines TRBV5-1 with TRBJ2-5, with TRBD1 matching 8 bases. The CDR3 length is 15 residues. Per germline, CDR1 SGHRS and CDR2 YFSETQ. With 4 bases clipped from V and 4 bases from J, the junction kept 9 bases outside the gene matches. The CDR3 here is CASSGSGGQGETQYF. The DNA for the CDR3 is TGCGCCAGCAGCGGATCAGGGGGCCAGGGAGAGACCCAGTACTTC.

The chain joins TRBV5-4 to TRBJ1-5, with D possibly TRBD1 on 5 matching bases. The V gene's germline CDR1 is SGHNT and CDR2 YYREEE (reference sequence). V was clipped by 2 bases and J by 14 bases, with 20 bases between them. The CDR3 sequence is 14 residues long. CDR3 residues: CASSLQATPDHKHF. CDR3 nucleotides: TGTGCCAGCAGCTTACAGGCCACCCCTGATCACAAGCATTTT.

The chain uses TRBV4-3 and TRBJ2-3; 10 positions agree with TRBD2. Germline CDR1 reads LGHNA; CDR2 reads YSLEER. The CDR3 totals 18 residues. V lost 3 bases to trimming and J lost 4 bases; unmatched junction nucleotides: 13. The CDR3 here is CASSHPGASGGRADTQYF. CDR3 DNA: TGCGCCAGCAGCCACCCCGGTGCTAGCGGGGGTAGGGCAGATACGCAGTATTTT.

The chain recombines TRBV7-2 with TRBJ2-4; 8 bases match TRBD2. The DNA end lines up better with TRBJ2-5; the J call may be wrong. The CDR3 sequence is 14 residues long. Per the germline V gene, CDR1 is SGHTA and CDR2 is FQGNSA. The CDR3 reads CASSGIGGGETQYF. CDR3 in DNA: TGTGCCAGCAGTGGGATAGGCGGGGGGGAGACCCAGTACTTC.

The chain joins TRBV5-1 to TRBJ2-6; no clear D. The V end was cut by 4 bases, the J end by 0 bases, with 11 bases between. This CDR3 contains 16 residues. Germline V gives CDR1 SGHRS, CDR2 YFSETQ. The CDR3 protein is CASSPRPGSGANVLTF. As DNA, the CDR3 is TGCGCCAGCAGCCCTCGACCTGGCTCTGGGGCCAACGTCCTGACTTTC.